A single sample is the source of the 29 T cell receptor beta chains below, sequenced in a study of naive and memory T cell subsets (dated by TCRdb to 2017 to 2019). Broad study findings and their caveats: A few larger clonotypes were present in naive repertoires, especially CD8 naive repertoires, and these clonotypes were possibly memory cells re-expressing CD45RA.

These receptors lack a known antigen. Receptors were amplified or captured by UMI-ligation and nested PCR. Sequencer: Illumina MiSeq. The beta constant-region primer was an equimolar mix of two oligonucleotides covering both TRBC1 and TRBC2. Four rounds of PCR were used to amplify ligated cDNA, with nested alpha and beta constant-region primers being used together with the SP2 primer. TCRdb trimmed public reads at Q25 via fastp, called clones via MiXCR and kept in-frame beta chains. All rows with the same CDR3 protein become a single entry with the most common DNA and genes. Across this sample there are around 140,000 distinct CDR3 sequences, with approximately 20% seen only once. About 0.57% of the sample lies in the top ten. Specimen: naive CD8+ T cells from blood. Interpreted using the paper, the cell subset or site label stands for: naive T cells, CD45RA high CD27+. These receptors were obtained from a human donor in good health.

This clonotype was observed a few times. The rearrangement links TRBV28 to TRBJ2-1; a weak D match, TRBD1 (6 bases). The CDR3 sequence is 14 residues long. Germline V gene sequence: CDR1 MDHEN, CDR2 SYDVKM. V gave up 8 bases and J gave up 8 bases, with 19 bases separating them. This CDR3 reads CASSKTGPRDEQFF. The CDR3 DNA follows: TGTGCCAGCTCCAAGACAGGCCCCCGGGATGAGCAGTTCTTC. The full variable domain, in which reference TRBV28 and TRBJ2-1 provide the parts outside the CDR3, is DVKVTQSSRYLVKRTGEKVFLECVQDMDHENMFWYRQDPGLGLRLIYFSYDVKMKEKGDIPEGYSVSREKKERFSLILESASTNQTSMYLCASSKTGPRDEQFFGPGTRLTVL.

The CDR3 is CSARSFMAIQETQYF. The CDR3 nucleotides read TGCAGTGCTAGATCCTTCATGGCCATACAAGAGACCCAGTACTTC. V usage is TRBV20-1 and J usage is TRBJ2-5; D not resolved. Between the trimmed V and J ends, which lost 2 bases and 2 bases, there was a span of 15 bases. The CDR3 is 15 residues long. CDR1 and CDR2 from the germline V gene are DFQATT and SNEGSKA (reference sequence).

This clonotype was seen only a few times. The genes are TRBV4-1 and TRBJ2-1, with TRBD2 identical over 10 bases. This CDR3 contains 15 residues. The ends lost 3 bases at V and 8 bases at J; junction bases unmatched: 7. Germline V gene lookup returns CDR1 MGHRA and CDR2 YSYEKL. In nucleotides, the CDR3 is TGCGCCAGCAGCCAGAGCGGGAGGGCGGTAGATGAGCAGTTCTTC. Protein: CASSQSGRAVDEQFF.

CDR3 bases: TGTGCCAGCAGACCCCGTGGCGGGGAGACCCAGTACTTC. This translates into CASRPRGGETQYF. The V gene is TRBV7-8, the J gene TRBJ2-5, with a possible D match to TRBD2 (5 bases). Germline-derived CDR1 and CDR2 are SGHVS and FQNEAQ. The CDR3 length is 13 residues. With 6 bases removed from V and 5 bases from J, the gap between germline ends came to 13 bases. The whole variable domain, remainder taken from reference TRBV7-8 and TRBJ2-5, is GAGVSQSPRYKVAKRGQDVALRCDPISGHVSLFWYQQALGQGPEFLTYFQNEAQLDKSGLPSDRFFAERPEGSVSTLKIQRTQQEDSAVYLCASRPRGGETQYFGPGTRLLVL.

The V and J genes are TRBV4-1 and TRBJ1-5, with D perhaps TRBD1 (5 bases). V lost 2 bases and J 5 bases, leaving 10 bases between the germline ends. CDR1 is MGHRA, CDR2 YSYEKL, per germline. This CDR3 comprises 14 residues. CDR3 protein: CASSQIRDYQPQHF. For the CDR3, the DNA is TGCGCCAGCAGCCAAATCCGGGACTATCAGCCCCAGCATTTT.

This chain joins TRBV28 and TRBJ2-7; D is uncertain. Per the germline V gene, CDR1 is MDHEN and CDR2 is SYDVKM. The germline V and J ends were trimmed by 4 bases and 4 bases, with 17 bases remaining between them. The CDR3 is 15 amino acids. In DNA, the CDR3 is TGTGCCAGCAGTTGGTCAAAAGACACAGAATACGAGCAGTACTTC. Its translation: CASSWSKDTEYEQYF.

There are a few counts of this clonotype. The CDR3 nucleotides are TGTGCCAGCAACCGAATAGCGGGAGCCACGCCCCCCGAGCAGTACTTC. This gives the protein CASNRIAGATPPEQYF. V gene TRBV12-3 or TRBV12-4 combines with J gene TRBJ2-7; 9 bases are a match to TRBD2. The CDR3 contains 16 residues. V gave up 7 bases and J gave up 6 bases; unmatched junction bases: 16.

The V and J genes are TRBV7-8 and TRBJ1-5; 8 bases align to TRBD1. The CDR3 is made up of 17 amino acids. J lost 1 base, V lost 1 base, and 6 bases had no gene match. Per the germline V gene, CDR1 is SGHVS and CDR2 is FQNEAQ. The DNA for the CDR3 is TGTGCCAGCAGCTTAGGACAGGGGACCTGGAGCAATCAGCCCCAGCATTTT. The encoded protein is CASSLGQGTWSNQPQHF.

The chain combines TRBV2 with TRBJ2-1; 9 nucleotides match TRBD2. Per germline, CDR1 SNHLY and CDR2 FYNNEI. CDR3 length equals 16 residues. V gave up 5 bases and J gave up 9 bases; unmatched junction bases: 14. The CDR3 DNA reads TGTGCCAGCAGTCGCGTACAGCGGGAGGCATGGATTGAGCAGTTCTTC. It codes for CASSRVQREAWIEQFF.

The chain is built from TRBV19 and TRBJ2-7; 7 nucleotides agree with TRBD1. The CDR3 sequence is 13 residues long. Germline CDR1 LNHDA, CDR2 SQIVND (reference sequence). V dropped 4 bases and J dropped 2; count of bases not matched to a gene: 2. The CDR3 is CASSTTGAYEQYF. The CDR3 DNA sequence: TGTGCCAGTAGTACTACAGGGGCCTACGAGCAGTACTTC.

This chain connects TRBV5-6 to TRBJ2-2; perhaps TRBD1 as D (6 bases). V lost 3 bases, J lost 8 bases, and 17 bases lay in between. This CDR3 is built from 15 residues. CDR1 SGHDT and CDR2 YYEEEE come from the germline V gene. CDR3 region: CASSWGTQASGELFF. In nucleotides, the CDR3 is TGTGCCAGCAGCTGGGGGACACAGGCCTCGGGGGAGCTGTTTTTT.

The chain is built from TRBV4-1 and TRBJ2-1; the match to TRBD2 covers 8 bases. J lost 8 bases, V lost 3 bases, and 15 bases had no gene match. Germline-derived CDR1 and CDR2 are MGHRA and YSYEKL. This CDR3 spans 17 amino acids. This CDR3 reads CASSHYQPLAGGDEQFF. Written as DNA, the CDR3 is TGCGCCAGCAGCCATTATCAACCTCTGGCGGGAGGCGATGAGCAGTTCTTC.

This clonotype has more than one count but fewer than ten. The rearrangement uses TRBV11-2 and TRBJ1-2; D uncertain. The V end lost 4 bases, the J end lost 3 bases, and 6 bases lay between the germline ends. Germline CDR1 is SGHAT and CDR2 is FQNNGV. The length of the CDR3 is 12 residues. CDR3 in DNA: TGTGCCAGCAGCTACGGGGACTATGGCTACACCTTC. Residues: CASSYGDYGYTF.

With regard to this clonotype: At one of its ends the junction is not consistent with the germline gene, which may arise from a read error. The gene calls are TRBV28 and TRBJ1-5; a possible D gene is TRBD1 (6 bases). The CDR3 loop spans 14 amino acids. Germline loops: CDR1 MDHEN, CDR2 SYDVKM. This CDR3 reads CACSNRDQNQPQHF. DNA for the CDR3: TGTGCCTGCAGTAACAGGGACCAAAATCAGCCCCAGCATTTT.

The chain is built from TRBV6-1 and TRBJ2-4; TRBD1 matches 10 bases. Trimming took 3 bases from V and 8 from J; bases not matched to a gene: 10. The CDR3 covers 16 residues. CDR1 and CDR2 (germline): MNHNS, SASEGT. The CDR3 DNA is TGTGCCAGCAGTGACCTTTTCGACAGGGGGCAGGACATTCAGTACTTC. Translation: CASSDLFDRGQDIQYF.

The chain uses TRBV7-3 and TRBJ2-3, with 7 bases identical to TRBD2. The CDR3 is 15 amino acids. V gave up 5 bases and J gave up 4 bases; unmatched junction bases: 9. Germline V CDR1 and CDR2: SGHTA, FQGTGA. The CDR3 sequence is CASSVLAGVADTQYF. CDR3 coding DNA: TGTGCCAGCAGCGTTCTGGCGGGAGTCGCAGATACGCAGTATTTT.

This clonotype was observed a few times. The chain is built from TRBV29-1 and TRBJ2-3, with no clear D. Between the trimmed V and J ends, which lost 1 base and 2 bases, there was a span of 10 bases. Germline loops: CDR1 SQVTM, CDR2 ANQGSEA. The CDR3 has 14 residues. The CDR3 DNA sequence: TGCAGCGTTGAAGGGGCGGTAACCACAGATACGCAGTATTTT. This codes for CSVEGAVTTDTQYF.

The chain couples TRBV3-1 to TRBJ2-1; maybe TRBD1 (6 bases). Trimming left V 0 bases short and J 5 bases short, with 8 bases between. CDR3 size: 14 residues. Germline CDR1 reads LGHDT; CDR2 reads YNNKEL (reference sequence). In DNA form, the CDR3 reads TGTGCCAGCAGCCAAGAGGCAGGGGACAATGAGCAGTTCTTC. This translates into CASSQEAGDNEQFF.

This clonotype was counted a few times. The J gene is TRBJ2-1, the V gene TRBV4-2; tentatively, D is TRBD1 (8 bases). The CDR3 spans 11 residues. Trimming left V 7 bases short and J 10 bases short, with 11 bases between. CDR1 LGHNA and CDR2 YNFKEQ come from the germline V gene. CDR3 DNA sequence: TGTGCCAGCAACAGGGGGGGGGAGCAGTTCTTC. This encodes CASNRGGEQFF.

The chain recombines TRBV28 with TRBJ2-4, with D perhaps TRBD1 (6 bases). V was pared by 5 bases and J by 6 bases, with 20 bases between. The CDR3 has 16 residues. Germline CDR1 MDHEN, CDR2 SYDVKM. CDR3 bases: TGTGCCAGCAGTATTCCTACAGGGAGAGGCGGAAACATTCAGTACTTC. Translated, it gives CASSIPTGRGGNIQYF.

The chain employs TRBV6-2 or TRBV6-3 and TRBJ2-5; weak D call: TRBD1 (5 bases). Germline assignment: CDR1 MNHEY and CDR2 SVGEGT. The CDR3 covers 14 residues. V shed 3 bases and J shed 5 bases, with 13 bases lying between them. CDR3 loop: CASSYLGEEETQYF. The CDR3 DNA sequence: TGTGCCAGCAGTTATCTAGGGGAAGAGGAGACCCAGTACTTC.

J is TRBJ2-7 and V is TRBV6-5; 7 bases agree with TRBD1. In germline, CDR1 is MNHEY, CDR2 SVGAGI. The length of the CDR3 is 14 residues. With 7 bases clipped from V and 2 bases from J, the junction kept 8 bases outside the gene matches. CDR3 amino acids: CASNPQGRAYEQYF. CDR3 in DNA: TGTGCCAGCAACCCACAGGGGCGGGCCTACGAGCAGTACTTC.

This chain joins TRBV13 and TRBJ1-2, with 9 bases fitting TRBD1. Per germline, CDR1 PRHDT and CDR2 FYEKMQ (reference sequence). Unmatched junction bases numbered 9, after V lost 5 bases and J lost 8 bases. The CDR3 has 14 residues. The CDR3 DNA is TGTGCCAGCAGCGAGGACAGGGGACTTACAGGCTACACCTTC. Translating gives CASSEDRGLTGYTF.

This clonotype showed up just a few times. This chain uses TRBV5-5 with TRBJ2-1; 10 nucleotides align to TRBD2. The trim removed 4 bases at V and 6 bases at J, leaving 7 bases unmatched. The CDR3 sequence is 15 residues long. In germline, CDR1 is SGHKS, CDR2 YYEKEE (reference sequence). CDR3 region: CASSLLAGAPNEQFF. In nucleotides, the CDR3 is TGTGCCAGCAGCCTGCTAGCGGGAGCCCCCAATGAGCAGTTCTTC.

This clonotype was seen a single time. This chain connects TRBV27 to TRBJ2-3, with 7 bases aligning to TRBD2. The CDR3 sequence is 15 residues long. Germline V lookup: CDR1 MNHEY, CDR2 SMNVEV (reference sequence). Trimming at V came to 6 bases and at J to 3 bases, leaving 9 bases not matched to a gene. CDR3 DNA sequence: TGTGCCAGCAGCAACATGGGGGGGTGGACAGATACGCAGTATTTT. It encodes CASSNMGGWTDTQYF.

The chain employs TRBV7-8 and TRBJ2-3; D may match TRBD1 or TRBD2 (5 bases each). The CDR3 sequence is 16 residues long. V lost 1 base to trimming and J lost 3 bases, with 14 bases between them. CDR1 and CDR2 (germline): SGHVS, FQNEAQ. This CDR3 reads CASSLVVGRETDTQYF. CDR3 DNA sequence: TGTGCCAGCAGCTTAGTGGTGGGCAGGGAGACAGATACGCAGTATTTT.

J is TRBJ2-7 and V is TRBV27; the match to TRBD1 covers 7 bases. This CDR3 has 15 amino acids. Germline V gene data show CDR1 as MNHEY and CDR2 as SMNVEV (reference sequence). V dropped 4 bases and J dropped 0; count of bases not matched to a gene: 6. CDR3 DNA sequence: TGTGCCAGCAGTTCTCCACACAGGGGCTCCTACGAGCAGTACTTC. It specifies CASSSPHRGSYEQYF.

In its sample, this clonotype was seen a few times. This chain connects TRBV28 to TRBJ2-7; tentative D call: TRBD1 (5 bases). Germline CDR1 MDHEN, CDR2 SYDVKM. Deletions cut 7 bases from V and 2 bases from J, with 15 bases between. The CDR3 extends over 14 amino acids. This CDR3 is CASMPGPVTYEQYF. CDR3 DNA sequence: TGTGCCAGCATGCCAGGGCCCGTAACCTACGAGCAGTACTTC. The whole variable domain, filled in from reference TRBV28 and TRBJ2-7, reads DVKVTQSSRYLVKRTGEKVFLECVQDMDHENMFWYRQDPGLGLRLIYFSYDVKMKEKGDIPEGYSVSREKKERFSLILESASTNQTSMYLCASMPGPVTYEQYFGPGTRLTVT.

This CDR3 is CASSLQISTDTQYF. The CDR3 DNA sequence: TGTGCCAGCAGTTTACAGATTAGCACAGATACGCAGTATTTT. This rearrangement joins TRBV12-3 or TRBV12-4 to TRBJ2-3; D ambiguous. This CDR3 contains 14 residues. The germline V and J ends were trimmed by 2 bases and 0 bases, with 6 bases remaining between them.